Sequencing of this T cell receptor (beta chain) was carried out in a study of blood T cell repertoires in COVID-19. At the level of the study: COVID-19 samples collected from the United States, Italy and Spain covered acute and convalescent phases. Nucleic acid was either cDNA or gDNA, and it came from T cells, B-cell-depleted T cells, or PBMCs.

Germline V lookup: CDR1 KGHSH, CDR2 LQKENI. The CDR3 extends over 15 amino acids. V dropped 3 bases and J dropped 4; count of bases not matched to a gene: 6. Patients at the Seattle site were enrolled during active infection and followed longitudinally. Per the original methods: Nucleated cell number was recorded as an estimate derived from reference gene primer amplification. TCRdb keeps only in-frame clones here, not all; method: immunoSEQ multiplex PCR. V and J calls and clone size are given by that table; D and trimming were obtained from the DNA. The top ten clones hold 5% to 7% of a sample with 200,000 to 300,000 clones, around 86% of them seen once.

Material: peripheral blood. The chain joins TRBV18 to TRBJ1-1, with 9 bases matching TRBD1. The sequence was collected from a woman older than 75 with COVID-19, enrolled during active disease. The CDR3 reads CASSPGTGIGTEAFF. The CDR3 DNA reads TGTGCCAGCTCACCTGGGACAGGGATAGGCACTGAAGCTTTCTTT.